Listed below are T cell receptor beta chains from one sample, sequenced in a study of T cell responses to AZD1222 COVID-19 vaccine. Clones were read by immunoSEQ multiplex PCR, and TCRdb kept only the in-frame ones, dropping some. This table has roughly 150,000 clones, 90% appearing once. The sequences come from peripheral blood, collected 28 days after the second AZD1222 dose. These receptors came from an adult who received the AZD1222 COVID-19 vaccine. Each CDR3 is given with its conserved first and last residue. The D gene is left open where the match is weak. The size entry is marked missing in some rows and otherwise reads once, few, many or a size class.

clone size | D gene | J gene | V gene | CDR3 DNA | CDR3 protein
NA | TRBD2 | TRBJ2-1 | TRBV5-1 | TGCGCCAGCAGCTTAGGACTAGACGGTGATGAGCAGTTCTTC | CASSLGLDGDEQFF
once | TRBD1 | TRBJ1-1 | TRBV7-9 | TGTGCCAGCAGCTTCCAGGGGGCCATGAACACTGAAGCTTTCTTT | CASSFQGAMNTEAFF
once | TRBD1 | TRBJ2-4 | TRBV7-9 | TGTGCCAGCAGCGCACAGGGGATACTCAAAAACATTCAGTACTTC | CASSAQGILKNIQYF
NA | NA | TRBJ1-3 | TRBV28 | TGTGCCAGCGGGCTTTCCGGAAACACCATATATTTT | CASGLSGNTIYF
NA | NA | TRBJ1-3 | TRBV11-2 | TGTGCCAGCAGCTCGTACAGGAGCTCTGGAAACACCATATATTTT | CASSSYRSSGNTIYF
NA | NA | TRBJ2-5 | TRBV7-6 | TGTGCCAGCAGCTCCGGGACAAGCCAAGAGACCCAGTACTTC | CASSSGTSQETQYF
NA | TRBD1 | TRBJ1-3 | TRBV28 | TGTGCCAGCAGTGGGACAGGGGGAAAGGGAAACACCATATATTTT | CASSGTGGKGNTIYF
NA | TRBD1 | TRBJ1-6 | TRBV7-2 | TGTGCCAGCAGCCTCCGGGACAGGGTCCTAGGGGTTTCACCCCTCCACTTT | CASSLRDRVLGVSPLHF
NA | TRBD2 | TRBJ2-1 | TRBV27 | TGTGCCAGCAGTTCCCCGAAGCGCGGGGGGCATCGTGAGCAGTTCTTC | CASSSPKRGGHREQFF
NA | NA | TRBJ1-4 | TRBV25-1 | TGTGCCAGCAGCCCCCAGGGTGCTAATGAAAAACTGTTTTTT | CASSPQGANEKLFF
NA | NA | TRBJ2-3 | TRBV21-1 | TGTGCCAGCCCCAGGGACACAGATACGCAGTATTTT | CASPRDTDTQYF
NA | NA | TRBJ1-6 | TRBV10-3 | TGTGCCATCGGTCGGGGGAATTCACCCCTCCACTTT | CAIGRGNSPLHF
once | NA | TRBJ1-5 | TRBV2 | TGTGCCAGCAGTCAAGACAGAATCAATCAGCCCCAGCATTTT | CASSQDRINQPQHF
few | NA | TRBJ2-6 | TRBV5-4 | TGTGCCAGCAGCTATGGACCTGGGGCCAACGTCCTGACTTTC | CASSYGPGANVLTF
NA | TRBD1 | TRBJ1-5 | TRBV9 | TGTGCCAGCAGCCCCGACAGGGTCCCAAATCAGCCCCAGCATTTT | CASSPDRVPNQPQHF
NA | NA | TRBJ2-7 | TRBV5-8 | TGTGCCAGCAGCTGGGGCTCCTACGAGCAGTACTTC | CASSWGSYEQYF
NA | TRBD1 | TRBJ1-5 | TRBV19 | TGTGCCAGTAGTCCGCCGGACAGGGATCAGCCCCAGCATTTT | CASSPPDRDQPQHF
NA | TRBD2 | TRBJ2-7 | TRBV19 | TGTGCCAGTAGCCTAGCGGGGACCTCCTACGAGCAGTACTTC | CASSLAGTSYEQYF
NA | NA | TRBJ2-3 | TRBV19 | TGTGCCAGTAGTATACCGGGCGAGTCCCGGGGGAACACAGATACGCAGTATTTT | CASSIPGESRGNTDTQYF
NA | NA | TRBJ2-1 | TRBV27 | TGTGCCAGCAGACCCCAAATCGTGCTGAAGTACAATGAGCAGTTCTTC | CASRPQIVLKYNEQFF
NA | NA | TRBJ2-7 | TRBV7-6 | TGTGCCAGCAGCTTAACGGGATCGTCCTACGAGCAGTACTTC | CASSLTGSSYEQYF
NA | TRBD1 | TRBJ1-5 | TRBV19 | TGTGCCAGTAGAGTAGGGGGCACTGGCAATCAGCCCCAGCATTTT | CASRVGGTGNQPQHF
NA | NA | TRBJ2-5 | TRBV5-1 | TGCGCCAGCAGCTGGTATACCCTTCAAGAGACCCAGTACTTC | CASSWYTLQETQYF
NA | TRBD1 | TRBJ2-2 | TRBV5-1 | TGCGCCAGCAGCAACCCCGTACTCACAGGGGATGGCACCGGGGAGCTGTTTTTT | CASSNPVLTGDGTGELFF
NA | NA | TRBJ1-5 | TRBV10-3 | TGTGCCATCCGGCAGGAGAATAGCAATCAGCCCCAGCATTTT | CAIRQENSNQPQHF
few | NA | TRBJ1-5 | TRBV5-1 | TGCGCCAGCAGCTTGGGGTGGCAGGGCAATCAGCCCCAGCATTTT | CASSLGWQGNQPQHF
NA | NA | TRBJ1-4 | TRBV14 | TGTGCCAGCAGCGATCAGGGTTTACGGCTGTTTTTT | CASSDQGLRLFF
NA | NA | TRBJ1-1 | TRBV5-4 | TGTGCCAGCAGCCCCCATCTGGGAGGCAACACTGAAGCTTTCTTT | CASSPHLGGNTEAFF
NA | NA | TRBJ1-2 | TRBV2 | TGTGCCAGCAGATCCGACTCCCGTGGCTATGGCTACACCTTC | CASRSDSRGYGYTF
NA | NA | TRBJ2-2 | TRBV7-3 | TGTGCCAGCAGCTTATTCGGAACCGGGGAGCTGTTTTTT | CASSLFGTGELFF
NA | NA | TRBJ2-5 | TRBV19 | TGTGCCAGTAGACCCGGGACCCTCTTAAGGGAGACCCAGTACTTC | CASRPGTLLRETQYF
few | NA | TRBJ2-2 | TRBV11-3 | TGTGCCAGCAGCTTAGGACAGAGAGGATCGAACACCGGGGAGCTGTTTTTT | CASSLGQRGSNTGELFF
once | NA | TRBJ1-2 | TRBV5-4 | TGTGCCAGCAGCTTGGACCCTGGACAGCATGGCTACACCTTC | CASSLDPGQHGYTF
NA | NA | TRBJ2-3 | TRBV19 | TGTGCCAGTAGTATAATCGGGGCGGCAGATACGCAGTATTTT | CASSIIGAADTQYF
once | NA | TRBJ1-6 | TRBV5-4 | TGTGCCAGCAGCTTGGGGGGCTCGAGCTCCTATAATTCACCCCTCCACTTT | CASSLGGSSSYNSPLHF
NA | TRBD1 | TRBJ1-1 | TRBV29-1 | TGCACCTTCAGACAGGGGAACACTGAAGCTTTCTTT | CTFRQGNTEAFF
NA | NA | TRBJ2-7 | TRBV19 | TGTGCCAGTAGAAAAGACAGGAGTTCGTCCTACGAGCAGTACTTC | CASRKDRSSSYEQYF
NA | NA | TRBJ2-3 | TRBV20-1 | TGCAGTGCTGTACTCACAGATACGCAGTATTTT | CSAVLTDTQYF
NA | NA | TRBJ2-1 | TRBV3-1/TRBV3-2 | TGTGCCAGCAGCACCTTATCTGCGGGACTCTACAATGAGCAGTTCTTC | CASSTLSAGLYNEQFF
NA | TRBD2 | TRBJ2-7 | TRBV12-3/TRBV12-4 | TGTGGTAGCGGGAGTTCCTACGAGCAGTACTTC | CGSGSSYEQYF